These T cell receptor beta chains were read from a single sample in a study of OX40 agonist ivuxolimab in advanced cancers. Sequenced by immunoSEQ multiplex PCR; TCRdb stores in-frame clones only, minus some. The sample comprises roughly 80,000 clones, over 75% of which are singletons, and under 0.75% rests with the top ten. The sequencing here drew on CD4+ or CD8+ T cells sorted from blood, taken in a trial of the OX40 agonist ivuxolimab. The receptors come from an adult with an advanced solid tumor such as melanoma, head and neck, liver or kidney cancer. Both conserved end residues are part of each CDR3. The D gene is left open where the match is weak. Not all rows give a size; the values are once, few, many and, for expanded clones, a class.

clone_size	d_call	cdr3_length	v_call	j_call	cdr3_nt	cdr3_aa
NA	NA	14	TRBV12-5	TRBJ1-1	TGTGCTAGTGGGAGTCGGGACATGAACACTGAAGCTTTCTTT	CASGSRDMNTEAFF
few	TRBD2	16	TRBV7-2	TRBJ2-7	TGTGCCAGCAGCTTAGGTAGCGGGGGGCACTCCTACGAGCAGTACTTC	CASSLGSGGHSYEQYF
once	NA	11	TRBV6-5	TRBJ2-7	TGTGCCAGCAGTTACTTATACGAGCAGTACTTC	CASSYLYEQYF
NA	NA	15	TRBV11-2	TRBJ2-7	TGTGCCAGCACCTGGGGGGAAGACCGCTCCTACGAGCAGTACTTC	CASTWGEDRSYEQYF
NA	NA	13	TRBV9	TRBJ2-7	TGTGCCAGCAGCGTAGGGGTCTCCTACGAGCAGTACTTC	CASSVGVSYEQYF
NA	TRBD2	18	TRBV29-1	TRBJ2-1	TGCAGCGTGCCCGGACTAGCCCATTCCTCCCTCTCCTACAATGAGCAGTTCTTC	CSVPGLAHSSLSYNEQFF
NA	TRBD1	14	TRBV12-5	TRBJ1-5	TGTGCTAGTGGTTGGACAGGGGGCGGACAGCCCCAGCATTTT	CASGWTGGGQPQHF
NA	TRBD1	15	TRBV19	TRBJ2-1	TGTGCCAGTAGTATAGTGGGGACAGGGGTGAAGGAGCAGTTCTTC	CASSIVGTGVKEQFF
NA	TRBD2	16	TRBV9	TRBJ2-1	TGTGCCAGCAGCTCCCCGGGACTAGCCGTTCCTAGGGAGCAGTTCTTC	CASSSPGLAVPREQFF
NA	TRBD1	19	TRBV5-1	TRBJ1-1	TGCGCCAGCAGCTTGGCCTCCGGGACAGGAGCCGGCCTGAACACTGAAGCTTTCTTT	CASSLASGTGAGLNTEAFF
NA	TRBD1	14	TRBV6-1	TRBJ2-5	TGTGCCAGCAGTGAAACAGGGGGCGCGCAGACCCAGTACTTC	CASSETGGAQTQYF
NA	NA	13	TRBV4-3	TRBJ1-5	TGCGCCAGCAGCCAAGACGAAGGTCAGCCCCAGCATTTT	CASSQDEGQPQHF
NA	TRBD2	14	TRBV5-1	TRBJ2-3	TGCGCCAGCAGCTCCCGGGACTACCTTCCCCCGGGGTATTTT	CASSSRDYLPPGYF
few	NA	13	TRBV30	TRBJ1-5	TGTGCCTGGAGTGTTCAGGGCAATCAGCCCCAGCATTTT	CAWSVQGNQPQHF
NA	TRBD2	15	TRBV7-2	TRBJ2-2	TGTGCCAGCAGCTTAGTTGCGGGGGGAACCGGGGAGCTGTTTTTT	CASSLVAGGTGELFF
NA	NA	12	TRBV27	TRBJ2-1	TGTGCCAGCCGGGCAGGTTACAATGAGCAGTTCTTC	CASRAGYNEQFF
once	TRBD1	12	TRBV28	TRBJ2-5	TGTGCCAGCAGTCGACCAGGGGGGACCCAGTACTTC	CASSRPGGTQYF
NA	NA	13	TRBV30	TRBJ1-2	TGTGCCTGGAGTCTGAAGGCTAACTATGGCTACACCTTC	CAWSLKANYGYTF
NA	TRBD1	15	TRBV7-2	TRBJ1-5	TGTGCCAGCAGCGGACAGGGTATGGGCAATCAGCCCCAGCATTTT	CASSGQGMGNQPQHF
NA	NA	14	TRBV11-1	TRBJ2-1	TGTGCCAGCAGCTCTGACTTGAGGTACAATGAGCAGTTCTTC	CASSSDLRYNEQFF
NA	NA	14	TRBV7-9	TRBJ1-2	TGTGCCAGCAGCTTTGATGCCGGGACAACCGGCTACACCTTC	CASSFDAGTTGYTF
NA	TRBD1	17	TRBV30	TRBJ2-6	TGTGCCTGGAACCGACCAGGGGGCCTCTCTGGGGCCAACGTCCTGACTTTC	CAWNRPGGLSGANVLTF
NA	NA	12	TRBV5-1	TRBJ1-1	TGCGCCAGCAGCTTGGAGGGTACTGAAGCTTTCTTT	CASSLEGTEAFF
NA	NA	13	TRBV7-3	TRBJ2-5	TGTGCCAGCAGCTTAGGGTACTTGGAGACCCAGTACTTC	CASSLGYLETQYF
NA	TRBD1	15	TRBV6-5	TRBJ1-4	TGTGCCAGCAGTTACCGGGACAGCGTTAATGAAAAACTGTTTTTT	CASSYRDSVNEKLFF
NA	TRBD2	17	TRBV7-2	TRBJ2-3	TGTGCCAGCAGCTCACTTAGGACTAGCGGGGTGAGCGGTACGCAGTATTTT	CASSSLRTSGVSGTQYF
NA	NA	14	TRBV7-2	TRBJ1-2	TGTGCCAGCAGCTTCGGGTGGCGTAACTATGGCTACACCTTC	CASSFGWRNYGYTF
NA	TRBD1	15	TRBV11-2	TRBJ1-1	TGTGCCAGCAGCATAACAACAGGGGTGAACACTGAAGCTTTCTTT	CASSITTGVNTEAFF
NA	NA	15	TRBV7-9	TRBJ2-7	TGTGCCAGCAGCCTAAGATCCGGACTCCCATACGAGCAGTACTTC	CASSLRSGLPYEQYF
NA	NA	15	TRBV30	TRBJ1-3	TGTGCCTGGAGACGAGGGGCCAGCTCTGGAAACACCATATATTTT	CAWRRGASSGNTIYF
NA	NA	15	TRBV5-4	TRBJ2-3	TGTGCCAGCGGCCTCGGCCTCGACTATCGAGATACGCAGTATTTT	CASGLGLDYRDTQYF
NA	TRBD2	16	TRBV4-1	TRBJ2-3	TGCGCCAGCAGCCAGACTAGCGGGGGGGCCTTCGATACGCAGTATTTT	CASSQTSGGAFDTQYF
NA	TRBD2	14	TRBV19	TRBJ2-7	TGTGCCAGTAGTATGGGAGGGAAGCCATACGAGCAGTACTTC	CASSMGGKPYEQYF
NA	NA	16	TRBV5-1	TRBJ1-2	TGCGCCAGCAGCCCCCTTGAACGCGCTCCTGGCTATGGCTACACCTTC	CASSPLERAPGYGYTF
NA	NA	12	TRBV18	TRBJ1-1	TGTGCCAGCGCGCCTACAGGGAGTGAAGCTTTCTTT	CASAPTGSEAFF
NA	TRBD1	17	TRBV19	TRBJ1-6	TGTGCCAGTAGATCGGGGACAGGGGTTTCGTCCGGATCACCCCTCCACTTT	CASRSGTGVSSGSPLHF
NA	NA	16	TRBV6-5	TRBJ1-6	TGTGCCAGCAGTTACTCGGTCAGAAAAACCAATTCACCCCTCCACTTT	CASSYSVRKTNSPLHF
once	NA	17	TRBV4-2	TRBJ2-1	TGTGCCAGCAGCCGCAACTCGGGGGGCCCCTCCTACAATGAGCAGTTCTTC	CASSRNSGGPSYNEQFF
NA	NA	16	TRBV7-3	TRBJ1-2	TGTGCCAGCAGCTTAAACGCAGGGGCCCTTAACTATGGCTACACCTTC	CASSLNAGALNYGYTF
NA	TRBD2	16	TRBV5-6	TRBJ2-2	TGTGCCAGCAGCTTTTACCTAGCGGGGGACACCGGGGAGCTGTTTTTT	CASSFYLAGDTGELFF
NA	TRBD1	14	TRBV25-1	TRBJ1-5	TGTGCCAGCAGGGGGACAGGGGGCAATCAGCCCCAGCATTTT	CASRGTGGNQPQHF
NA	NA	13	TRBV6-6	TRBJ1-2	TGTGCCAGCAGCCTGGACGGTAACTATGGCTACACCTTC	CASSLDGNYGYTF
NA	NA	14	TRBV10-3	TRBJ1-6	TGTGCCATCAGCGTGGGCGGGGGTGATTCACCCCTCCACTTT	CAISVGGGDSPLHF
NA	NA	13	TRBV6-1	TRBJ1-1	TGTGCCACCAGCAAGATCGGTGGCACTGAAGCTTTCTTT	CATSKIGGTEAFF
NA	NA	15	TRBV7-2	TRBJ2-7	TGTGCCAGCAGCTTAGAGTGGGGTAGCTCCTACGAGCAGTACTTC	CASSLEWGSSYEQYF
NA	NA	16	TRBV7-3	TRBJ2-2	TGTGCCAGCAGCTTATTCGGCCAAGGTGTAACCGGGGAGCTGTTTTTT	CASSLFGQGVTGELFF
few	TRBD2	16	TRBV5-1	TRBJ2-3	TGCGCCAGCAGCCCGGGACTAGCAGCTAGCACAGATACGCAGTATTTT	CASSPGLAASTDTQYF